The rows below give T cell receptor beta chains drawn from one sample of a study of T cell repertoires in aging, cancer and after chemotherapy. TCRdb recomputed calls from the multiplex PCR reads with MiXCR, one row per CDR3 protein. The sample holds 8,000 to 9,000 distinct CDR3 sequences, roughly 39% seen once. Sequenced material: blood. The receptors derive from a human donor with a solid tumor. The CDR3 runs from the conserved cysteine through the conserved F or W.

>TRBV6-5|TRBJ1-1
CASSGRSGTANTEAFF
>TRBV11-3|TRBJ2-2
CASSAGPSTGELFF
>TRBV6-1|TRBJ2-7
CASSVKGGYEQYF
>TRBV6-2/TRBV6-3|TRBJ2-3
CASSYGLAGESDTQYF
>TRBV11-3|TRBJ2-7
CASSLDLGGRAYF
>TRBV6-1|TRBJ2-7
CASSDRVDRVADEQYF
>TRBV19|TRBJ2-5
CASSIGVGLRETQYF
>TRBV29-1|TRBJ2-5
CSVDRGAETQYF
>TRBV19|TRBJ1-2
CASSIGTGPNYGYTF
>TRBV19|TRBJ2-1
CASTPTSGRLSSYNEQFF
>TRBV6-5|TRBJ2-7
CASGRAGHYEQYF
>TRBV12-3/TRBV12-4|TRBJ2-2
CASSYGDANTGELFF
>TRBV27|TRBJ2-5
CASSSPGLSETQYF
>TRBV10-3|TRBJ2-2
CASRGLAGGNTGELFF
>TRBV19|TRBJ2-2
CASSMAGLARGELFF
>TRBV19|TRBJ1-1
CASSTTGFNTEAFF
>TRBV6-5|TRBJ2-7
CASSYYRGYSSYEQYF
>TRBV10-3|TRBJ1-1
CASSYSQSRPEKAFF
>TRBV6-2/TRBV6-3|TRBJ1-2
CASSYLGEGYTF
>TRBV19|TRBJ2-1
CASSIDRGNEQFF
>TRBV5-4|TRBJ2-2
CASIDRENTGELFF
>TRBV11-3|TRBJ1-1
CASSSRGRENTEAFF
>TRBV12-3/TRBV12-4|TRBJ2-2
CASTTVPAGTGELFF
>TRBV19|TRBJ1-2
CASHRGEVGGYTF
>TRBV6-4|TRBJ2-1
CASAGETSGNEQFF
>TRBV7-2|TRBJ2-5
CASSLELADQETQYF
>TRBV11-3|TRBJ2-2
CASSLTGQAVGELFF
>TRBV5-1|TRBJ1-1
CASSFSGTGVLTEAFF
>TRBV6-5|TRBJ2-5
CASSLGETQYF
>TRBV5-1|TRBJ2-7
CASSLVGTGYGDEQYF
>TRBV18|TRBJ2-5
CASSPYDREETQYF
>TRBV12-3/TRBV12-4|TRBJ2-7
CASRGTGVNEQYF
>TRBV30|TRBJ2-5
CAWSAITGETQYF
>TRBV30|TRBJ1-3
CAWRQGENTIYF
>TRBV19|TRBJ1-1
CASSFGQGGTEAFF
>TRBV11-2|TRBJ2-1
CASSLAEGLGEQFF
>TRBV6-4|TRBJ2-2
CASSDSDTGELFF